The T cell receptor beta chain described here comes from a study of T cells in Graves' hyperthyroidism and ophthalmopathy (dated by TCRdb to the late 2010s). Turning to the overall study: Peripheral blood was collected at initial diagnosis, before any treatment. A discovery cohort of around 98 patients, 43 with Graves' ophthalmopathy and about 58 with stable Graves' hyperthyroidism, was used to find distinguishing TCR V-J signatures. An independent validation cohort of around 19 hyperthyroidism patients and approximately 17 patients who later progressed to ophthalmopathy tested prospective prediction of ophthalmopathy. The 100 or so discovery patients were randomly divided into training and test sets at a 7:3 ratio. Thyroid tissue and blood T-cell repertoires from several Graves' hyperthyroidism patients were also compared in the study. After sampling, hyperthyroidism patients received methimazole starting at 30 mg daily, and ophthalmopathy patients received high-dose intravenous methylprednisolone. According to the paper, TCR Vbeta CDR3 sequencing was carried out on approximately 140 peripheral blood samples, which came from under 50 ophthalmopathy, around 74 hyperthyroidism and some 17 progressor patients. What the research found in general, with its limitations: In cross-validation, a model built on a 13 V-J signature told ophthalmopathy apart from stable hyperthyroidism with 87.88% sensitivity and about 81% specificity, and in testing the same model reached 80%/75%. Most expanded thyroid clonotypes (frequency above 0.001) were also detected in blood, suggesting blood repertoires may reflect thyroid immune responses. During validation, the model predicted progression to ophthalmopathy a median of about 6.3 months ahead of onset, with almost 71% sensitivity and around 72% specificity. Sample size was not statistically predetermined, and investigators were not blinded to group allocation.

TCR beta CDR3 regions were amplified from RNA transcripts. A first-round RT-PCR of the TCR CDR3 used the HTBI primer set with the Qiagen OneStep RT-PCR kit. Libraries were constructed in a second round of multiplex PCR, after which size selection and purification were performed. The libraries were sequenced on an Illumina HiSeq2000 using paired-end 100 bp reads. The source study handled its data this way. SOAPnuke was used to process the raw data, with reads discarded if the reads contained adapters or uncalled bases, had a mean Phred below 15, or lacked an exact constant-primer or identifier match. COPE v1.2.5 was used to merge high-quality paired reads, and clonotypes were defined as unique nucleotide sequences. Clonotypes were aligned to IMGT TRBV, TRBD and TRBJ reference segments using MiTCR v1.1. Only V-J combinations with frequency above 0.0001, covering roughly 99% of repertoires, were analysed. The TCS score was defined as F50 (clonal expansion) divided by E x V (chaos), with BLOSUM62-based TCRdist calculated between CDR3 peptides within each V-J. Welch's t-statistics and random forest reduced around 550 V-J features to roughly 13, which were used in a naive Bayes classifier (R e1071). Starting from the raw public reads, TCRdb applied fastp trimming at Q25, assembled clones with MiXCR and retained in-frame beta chains. Rows matching on CDR3 protein sequence are summarized as one entry with the most common DNA and genes. The V and J calls and clone size are TCRdb's, not the authors'. The sample data list over 650,000 distinct CDR3 sequences, and 15% to 20% of these were observed just once. Jointly, the top ten make up around 7.7% of the sample.

Stable Graves' hyperthyroidism was defined as the absence of progression to ophthalmopathy over 18 months of follow-up. Hyperthyroidism patients were newly diagnosed, with disease duration under 2 months, and aged 18 to 65 years. Patients with uncontrolled infections, other autoimmune diseases, pregnancy or lactation were excluded. Diagnoses were established on the basis of clinical symptoms, serum thyroxine and TRAb, thyroid ultrasound, and orbital computed tomography. PBMCs were separated from under 12 ml of fresh peripheral blood using Ficoll-Paque density gradient centrifugation. Trizol reagent was used to extract total RNA, and RNA quality was then checked on an Agilent 2100 Bioanalyzer. Notes on this clonotype: Its antigen has not been determined. No base-level quality is on record; no much larger clone is a single base apart.

Source material: blood. The TCR was taken from a man younger than 35 with Graves' hyperthyroidism.

CDR3 region: CAWAGTGKIQPQHF. At the DNA level, the sequence is TGTGCCTGGGCCGGGACAGGGAAAATTCAGCCCCAGCATTTT. The chain uses TRBV30 and TRBJ1-5, with 9 bases in between that match TRBD1. The germline V gene (reference sequence) yields GTSNPN for CDR1 and SVGIG for CDR2. From cysteine to phenylalanine, the CDR3 is 14 amino acids long. Just the 42-base CDR3 DNA is kept, in frame starting at base 1. Germline trimming: 5 bases from V, 6 bases from J; junction bases outside gene matches: 8.